The 28 T cell receptor beta chains in this list originate from one sample, sequenced in a study of cytomegalovirus exposure and HLA in healthy donors. The PCR employed 60 Vbeta primers together with 13 Jbeta primers. Clones were read by immunoSEQ multiplex PCR, and TCRdb kept only the in-frame ones, dropping some. In the table there are around 200,000 clones, 77% of which are singletons. Sequenced input: PBMCs. These receptors all stem from an older woman in good health and CMV-seropositive.

The V call is TRBV29-1, the J call TRBJ2-1; tentatively, D is TRBD1 (5 bases). CDR3 length equals 11 residues. Between the trimmed V and J ends, which lost 8 bases and 3 bases, there was a span of 8 bases. Germline V gene sequence: CDR1 SQVTM, CDR2 ANQGSEA. The CDR3 DNA reads TGCAGCATCCAGGGCTACAATGAGCAGTTCTTC. It encodes CSIQGYNEQFF.

This chain connects TRBV7-2 to TRBJ1-1; the D gene is possibly TRBD1 (6 bases). V was pared by 4 bases and J by 8 bases, with 14 bases between. CDR1 and CDR2 (germline): SGHTA, FQGNSA. CDR3 length: 13 residues. CDR3 loop: CASSSVRGTEAFF. The CDR3 DNA sequence: TGTGCCAGCAGCTCCGTAAGGGGGACAGAAGCTTTCTTT.

The chain joins TRBV30 to TRBJ2-6; weak D call: TRBD1 (6 bases). V was pared by 0 bases and J by 0 bases, with 15 bases between. Germline V gene data show CDR1 as GTSNPN and CDR2 as SVGIG (reference sequence). There are 18 residues in the CDR3. In DNA, the CDR3 is TGTGCCTGGAGTGTACGCGGCAGGGGAAGCTCTGGGGCCAACGTCCTGACTTTC. Protein: CAWSVRGRGSSGANVLTF.

V is TRBV5-8 and J is TRBJ2-4; the D is unclear. Germline CDR1 reads SGHTS; CDR2 reads YDEGEE. The CDR3 has 14 residues. Trimming stripped 0 bases from V and 6 bases from J, with 10 bases between. As DNA, the CDR3 is TGTGCCAGCAGCTTGGGGCAGTCATCAAACATTCAGTACTTC. Its translation is CASSLGQSSNIQYF.

The chain joins TRBV6-1 to TRBJ2-7; TRBD2 is a possible D gene (6 bases). V lost 4 bases and J lost 3, with 16 bases in between. Germline CDR1 MNHNS, CDR2 SASEGT. The CDR3 runs 15 residues. In DNA, the CDR3 is TGTGCCAGCAGTGCCGGCCAGCGGACTATCTACGAGCAGTACTTC. Protein sequence: CASSAGQRTIYEQYF.

This clone has just one count. J is TRBJ1-5 and V is TRBV28; unclear D gene. Trimming pared 1 base from V and 4 bases from J, leaving 23 bases between. This CDR3 region has 19 residues. The germline V gene encodes CDR1 MDHEN and CDR2 SYDVKM. The CDR3 coding sequence is TGTGCCAGCAGTTTATTAGGGAGAGGCGGCAGCCTGGGGAATCAGCCCCAGCATTTT. Translation: CASSLLGRGGSLGNQPQHF. The full variable domain, its missing parts supplied by reference TRBV28 and TRBJ1-5, is DVKVTQSSRYLVKRTGEKVFLECVQDMDHENMFWYRQDPGLGLRLIYFSYDVKMKEKGDIPEGYSVSREKKERFSLILESASTNQTSMYLCASSLLGRGGSLGNQPQHFGDGTRLSIL.

The chain employs TRBV5-1 and TRBJ1-1; 8 bases map to TRBD1. This CDR3 contains 14 residues. The germline gives CDR1 SGHRS, CDR2 YFSETQ. Losses at the gene ends were 4 bases for V and 1 base for J; bases not matched to a gene: 3. The CDR3 sequence: CASSPGQGNTEAFF. The DNA of the CDR3 is TGCGCCAGCAGCCCAGGACAGGGGAACACTGAAGCTTTCTTT.

The rearrangement uses TRBV5-4 and TRBJ1-4; 10 bases agree with TRBD1. Germline-derived CDR1 and CDR2 are SGHNT and YYREEE (reference sequence). The CDR3 covers 15 residues. The ends lost 4 bases at V and 6 bases at J; junction bases unmatched: 6. CDR3 DNA sequence: TGTGCCAGCAGCAGGACAGGGGGGTTGGATGAAAAACTGTTTTTT. Amino acids: CASSRTGGLDEKLFF. Looking up the rest from reference TRBV5-4 and TRBJ1-4 gives the full variable domain: ETGVTQSPTHLIKTRGQQVTLRCSSQSGHNTVSWYQQALGQGPQFIFQYYREEENGRGNFPPRFSGLQFPNYSSELNVNALELDDSALYLCASSRTGGLDEKLFFGSGTQLSVL.

The chain joins TRBV7-6 to TRBJ1-1; 12 bases map to TRBD1. The CDR3 sequence is 14 residues long. Trimming at V came to 8 bases and at J to 6 bases, leaving 7 bases not matched to a gene. The germline V gene encodes CDR1 SGHVS and CDR2 FNYEAQ. This chain's CDR3 is CASARDRGLSEAFF. CDR3 DNA: TGTGCCAGCGCTAGGGACAGGGGGCTATCTGAAGCTTTCTTT.

The V call is TRBV7-2, the J call TRBJ2-2, with a weak D call TRBD1 (6 bases). Trimming left V 1 base short and J 5 bases short, with 11 bases between. Germline loops: CDR1 SGHTA, CDR2 FQGNSA. CDR3 length: 15 residues. CDR3 sequence (DNA): TGTGCCAGCAGCTTAGGAGGGGGTATTACCGGGGAGCTGTTTTTT. It encodes CASSLGGGITGELFF.

V usage is TRBV2 and J usage is TRBJ1-6, with D possibly being TRBD1 (5 bases). The CDR3 sequence is 13 residues long. Trimming pared 7 bases from V and 10 bases from J, leaving 14 bases between. Germline V gives CDR1 SNHLY, CDR2 FYNNEI. The CDR3 nucleotides read TGTGCCAGCAAAGGGACTGCCTCGTCACCCCTCCACTTT. This sequence encodes CASKGTASSPLHF.

This clone has more than one count but fewer than ten. The genes are TRBV9 and TRBJ2-1; 16 bases line up with TRBD2. Germline CDR1 SGDLS, CDR2 YYNGEE. The CDR3 is 18 residues long. Trimming at V came to 5 bases and at J to 7 bases, leaving 12 bases not matched to a gene. This chain's CDR3 is CASRPGTSGRAGRNEQFF. CDR3 sequence (DNA): TGTGCCAGCAGGCCTGGGACTAGCGGGAGGGCCGGTCGAAATGAGCAGTTCTTC.

The chain joins TRBV7-3 to TRBJ1-1; no reliable D call. CDR1 is SGHTA and CDR2 is FQGTGA in the germline V gene. This CDR3 is 13 amino acids long. The V end lost 5 bases, the J end lost 3 bases, and 10 bases lay between the germline ends. For the CDR3, the DNA is TGTGCCAGCAGCACCCAAGGAGACACTGAAGCTTTCTTT. This sequence encodes CASSTQGDTEAFF. The full variable domain, completed using reference TRBV7-3 and TRBJ1-1, is GAGVSQTPSNKVTEKGKYVELRCDPISGHTALYWYRQSLGQGPEFLIYFQGTGAADDSGLPNDRFFAVRPEGSVSTLKIQRTERGDSAVYLCASSTQGDTEAFFGQGTRLTVV.

J is TRBJ2-7 and V is TRBV5-6; 9 bases fit TRBD1. Germline trimming cut 4 bases from V and 3 bases from J; bases unmatched to any gene: 5. Germline CDR1 reads SGHDT; CDR2 reads YYEEEE. CDR3 length: 14 amino acids. For the CDR3, the DNA is TGTGCCAGCAGCCACCGGGACAGGGACTACGAGCAGTACTTC. Residues: CASSHRDRDYEQYF.

V gene TRBV15 combines with J gene TRBJ2-7; possible D gene TRBD2, 5 bases. With 0 bases removed from V and 7 bases from J, the gap between germline ends came to 7 bases. Germline V gene data show CDR1 as LNHNV and CDR2 as YYDKDF (reference sequence). This CDR3 is 12 amino acids long. The CDR3: CATSRDRREQYF. The CDR3 DNA is TGTGCCACCAGCAGAGATAGGAGGGAGCAGTACTTC.

V is TRBV7-2 and J is TRBJ1-2; 10 nucleotides agree with TRBD1. J was trimmed by 6 bases and V by 5 bases; bases with no gene match: 6. Germline assignment: CDR1 SGHTA and CDR2 FQGNSA. This CDR3 has 14 residues. As DNA, the CDR3 is TGTGCCAGCAGCAAGGGACAGGGGTTCGATGGCTACACCTTC. It is translated as CASSKGQGFDGYTF. The variable domain in full, with the rest retrieved from reference TRBV7-2 and TRBJ1-2, is GAGVSQSPSNKVTEKGKDVELRCDPISGHTALYWYRQSLGQGLEFLIYFQGNSAPDKSGLPSDRFSAERTGGSVSTLTIQRTQQEDSAVYLCASSKGQGFDGYTFGSGTRLTVV.

This clone turned up a few times. This sequence joins TRBV10-3 and TRBJ2-3; TRBD2 aligns across 11 bases. The CDR3 consists of 14 residues. Germline lookup yields CDR1 ENHRY and CDR2 SYGVKD. With 5 bases clipped from V and 9 bases from J, the junction kept 7 bases outside the gene matches. The CDR3 DNA sequence: TGTGCCATCAGTTCGACTAGCGGGGATCGAACGCAGTATTTT. As protein: CAISSTSGDRTQYF.

This clone was detected only once. The V gene is TRBV30, the J gene TRBJ2-5; D remains unclear. V dropped 6 bases and J dropped 1 base, with 12 bases sitting between them. This CDR3 spans 13 amino acids. Germline V gene lookup returns CDR1 GTSNPN and CDR2 SVGIG (reference sequence). The CDR3 region has the DNA TGTGCCTGCAGACTCCTATCCCAAGAGACCCAGTACTTC. This encodes CACRLLSQETQYF.

V gene TRBV28 combines with J gene TRBJ1-2; TRBD1 agrees at 7 bases. The germline V gene encodes CDR1 MDHEN and CDR2 SYDVKM. This CDR3 spans 14 amino acids. The J segment lost 10 bases and the V segment lost 5 bases, leaving 13 bases of the junction unmatched. This CDR3 reads CASSGLDRAQDYTF. The CDR3 DNA reads TGTGCCAGCAGTGGCTTAGACAGGGCCCAAGACTACACCTTC.

This sequence joins TRBV5-1 and TRBJ2-7; D might be TRBD2 (5 bases). Trimming shortened V by 3 bases and J by 6 bases, and 16 bases separated the two germline ends. The CDR3 loop spans 14 amino acids. CDR1 is SGHRS, CDR2 YFSETQ, per germline. The CDR3 loop is CASSSGEKVGEQYF. For the CDR3, the DNA is TGCGCCAGCAGCTCTGGGGAGAAGGTTGGCGAGCAGTACTTC.

This sequence joins TRBV7-2 and TRBJ1-5, with 8 bases that match TRBD1. The V and J ends lost 3 bases and 3 bases, in that order; junction bases with no gene match: 13. The length of the CDR3 is 18 residues. From germline, CDR1 is SGHTA and CDR2 FQGNSA. This CDR3 is CASSFVSGGQGANQPQHF. In nucleotides, the CDR3 is TGTGCCAGCAGCTTTGTTAGTGGGGGGCAGGGGGCCAATCAGCCCCAGCATTTT.

The chain uses TRBV28 and TRBJ2-1, with 9 bases identical to TRBD1. The junction had 11 bases not matched to a gene; V was cut back by 7 bases and J by 7 bases. Germline V lookup: CDR1 MDHEN, CDR2 SYDVKM. The CDR3 totals 15 residues. The DNA for the CDR3 is TGTGCCAGCATCCCACGGGGACAGGGTAAGAATGAGCAGTTCTTC. It yields the protein CASIPRGQGKNEQFF.

Comment on this clone: A junction end diverges from the germline sequence, so it may reflect a read error. The chain couples TRBV6-4 to TRBJ2-6; a possible D gene is TRBD1 (5 bases). Germline assignment: CDR1 MRHNA and CDR2 SNTAGT. This CDR3 region has 18 residues. The CDR3 nucleotides are TGTGCCAGCAGTGAAGGTATAGGGGTCCCCTCTGGGGCCAACGGCCTGACTTTC. Translating it yields CASSEGIGVPSGANGLTF.

The chain is built from TRBV20-1 and TRBJ1-3; unclear D gene. Per the germline V gene, CDR1 is DFQATT and CDR2 is SNEGSKA (reference sequence). V was shortened by 0 bases and J by 12 bases, with 9 bases between the two germline ends. The CDR3 is 11 amino acids. The CDR3 DNA sequence: TGCAGTGCTAGAGAAGGCCCGGGCATATATTTT. It specifies CSAREGPGIYF.

V and J are TRBV28 and TRBJ1-4, with TRBD1 identical over 8 bases. CDR1 is MDHEN and CDR2 is SYDVKM in the germline V gene. CDR3 length equals 15 residues. The J segment lost 1 base and the V segment lost 4 bases, leaving 2 bases of the junction unmatched. The CDR3 nucleotides are TGTGCCAGCAGTTGGGACAGGAGAACTAATGAAAAACTGTTTTTT. This translates into CASSWDRRTNEKLFF.

A note on this clone: The same CDR3 also results from other DNA sequences found in this sample. The chain is built from TRBV7-3 and TRBJ2-2, with 8 bases identical to TRBD1. Trimming took 5 bases from V and 6 from J; bases not matched to a gene: 11. This CDR3 is 16 amino acids long. CDR1 and CDR2 (germline): SGHTA, FQGTGA. This chain's CDR3 is CASSRRRTGRAGELFF. CDR3 nucleotides: TGTGCCAGCAGCCGCCGCCGGACAGGGAGAGCCGGGGAGCTGTTTTTT. Together with reference TRBV7-3 and TRBJ2-2, the CDR3 gives the full variable domain: GAGVSQTPSNKVTEKGKYVELRCDPISGHTALYWYRQSLGQGPEFLIYFQGTGAADDSGLPNDRFFAVRPEGSVSTLKIQRTERGDSAVYLCASSRRRTGRAGELFFGEGSRLTVL.

This clone was seen only once. J is TRBJ1-5 and V is TRBV28; 8 bases agree with TRBD1. Germline V gene lookup returns CDR1 MDHEN and CDR2 SYDVKM. V trimming: 7 bases; J trimming: 7 bases; junction bases outside the gene matches: 3. This CDR3 spans 12 amino acids. The CDR3 loop reads CASTGGGQPQHF. The CDR3, as DNA: TGTGCCAGCACAGGGGGCGGGCAGCCCCAGCATTTT.

This clone was seen only a few times. The gene calls are TRBV25-1 and TRBJ1-1; no clear D. The CDR3 spans 14 residues. V lost 1 base and J lost 7, with 13 bases in between. In germline, CDR1 is MGHDK, CDR2 SYGVNS. CDR3 sequence reads: CASSESGFGGEAFF. CDR3 coding DNA: TGTGCCAGCAGTGAATCTGGGTTTGGAGGTGAAGCTTTCTTT.